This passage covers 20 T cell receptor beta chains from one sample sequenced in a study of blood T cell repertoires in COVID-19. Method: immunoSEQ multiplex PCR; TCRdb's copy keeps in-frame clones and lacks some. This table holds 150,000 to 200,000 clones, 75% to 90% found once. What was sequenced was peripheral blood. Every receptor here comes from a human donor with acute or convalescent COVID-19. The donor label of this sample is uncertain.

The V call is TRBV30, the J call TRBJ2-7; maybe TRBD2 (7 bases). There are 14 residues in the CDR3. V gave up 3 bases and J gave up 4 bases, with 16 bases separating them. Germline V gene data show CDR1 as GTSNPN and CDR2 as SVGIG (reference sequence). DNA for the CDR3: TGTGCCTGGAGCGATGGGGGGGGCACGTACGAGCAGTACTTC. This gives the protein CAWSDGGGTYEQYF.

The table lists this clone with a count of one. CDR3 bases: TGTGCCAGCAGCACGGGCCCAGCGGGGGGTACGCAGTTCTTC. This gives the protein CASSTGPAGGTQFF. The genes are TRBV7-2 and TRBJ2-1; 9 positions agree with TRBD2. Germline V gives CDR1 SGHTA, CDR2 FQGNSA. The CDR3 extends over 14 amino acids. V gave up 5 bases and J gave up 12 bases; unmatched junction bases: 11.

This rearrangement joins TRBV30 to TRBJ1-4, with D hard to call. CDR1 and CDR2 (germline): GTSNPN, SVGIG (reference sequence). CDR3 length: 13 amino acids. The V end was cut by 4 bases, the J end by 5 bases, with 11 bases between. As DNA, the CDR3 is TGTGCCTGGACCTACGATCGAAATGAAAAACTGTTTTTT. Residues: CAWTYDRNEKLFF.

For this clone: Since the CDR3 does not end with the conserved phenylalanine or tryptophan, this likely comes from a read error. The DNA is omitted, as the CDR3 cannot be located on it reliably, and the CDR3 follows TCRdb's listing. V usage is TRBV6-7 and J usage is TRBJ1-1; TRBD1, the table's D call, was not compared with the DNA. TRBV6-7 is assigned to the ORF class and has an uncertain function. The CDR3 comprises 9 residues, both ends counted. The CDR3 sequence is CASSYPQGC.

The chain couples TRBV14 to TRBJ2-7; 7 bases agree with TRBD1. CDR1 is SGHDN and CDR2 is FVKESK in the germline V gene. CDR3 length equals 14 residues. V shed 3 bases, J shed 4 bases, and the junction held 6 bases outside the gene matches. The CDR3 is CASSQLGRGYEQYF. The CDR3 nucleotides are TGTGCCAGCAGCCAGCTGGGCAGGGGGTACGAGCAGTACTTC.

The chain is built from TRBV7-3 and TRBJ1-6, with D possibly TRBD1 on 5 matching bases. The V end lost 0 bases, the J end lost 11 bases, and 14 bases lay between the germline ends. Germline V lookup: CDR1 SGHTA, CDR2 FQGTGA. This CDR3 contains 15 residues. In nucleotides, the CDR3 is TGTGCCAGCAGCTTAACGTCCCAGGGTTCTACACCCCTCCACTTT. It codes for CASSLTSQGSTPLHF.

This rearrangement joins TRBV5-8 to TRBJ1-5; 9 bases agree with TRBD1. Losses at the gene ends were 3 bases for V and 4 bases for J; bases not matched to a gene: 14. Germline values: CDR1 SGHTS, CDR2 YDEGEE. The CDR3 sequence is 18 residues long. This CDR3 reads CASSYLTRGQGGNQPQHF. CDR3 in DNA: TGTGCCAGCAGCTACCTCACCCGGGGACAGGGTGGGAATCAGCCCCAGCATTTT.

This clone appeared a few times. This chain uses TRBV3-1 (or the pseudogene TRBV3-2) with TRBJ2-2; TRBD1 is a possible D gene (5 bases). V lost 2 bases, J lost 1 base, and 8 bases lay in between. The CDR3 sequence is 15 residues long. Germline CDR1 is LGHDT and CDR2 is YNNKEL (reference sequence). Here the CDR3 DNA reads TGTGCCAGCAGCCAATTAACAGGGAACACCGGGGAGCTGTTTTTT. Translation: CASSQLTGNTGELFF.

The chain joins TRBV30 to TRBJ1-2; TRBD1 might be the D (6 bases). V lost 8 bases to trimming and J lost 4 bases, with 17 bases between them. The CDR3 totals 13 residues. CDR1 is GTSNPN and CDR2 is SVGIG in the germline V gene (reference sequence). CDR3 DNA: TGTGCCGGATTGATGGGGGCCTCCTATGGCTACACCTTC. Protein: CAGLMGASYGYTF.

In nucleotides, the CDR3 is TGTGCCAGCAGTGTCCGGACAGGGGTGGACAATCAGCCCCAGCATTTT. Translation: CASSVRTGVDNQPQHF. The rearrangement uses TRBV2 and TRBJ1-5; the match to TRBD1 covers 9 bases. The CDR3 covers 16 residues. Trimming took 4 bases from V and 3 from J; bases not matched to a gene: 7. Germline V CDR1 and CDR2: SNHLY, FYNNEI.

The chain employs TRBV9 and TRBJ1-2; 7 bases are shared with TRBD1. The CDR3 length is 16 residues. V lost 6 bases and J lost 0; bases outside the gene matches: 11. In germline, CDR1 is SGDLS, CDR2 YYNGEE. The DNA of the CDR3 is TGTGCCAGCACCCGCTTACAGGGGACATCTAACTATGGCTACACCTTC. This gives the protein CASTRLQGTSNYGYTF.

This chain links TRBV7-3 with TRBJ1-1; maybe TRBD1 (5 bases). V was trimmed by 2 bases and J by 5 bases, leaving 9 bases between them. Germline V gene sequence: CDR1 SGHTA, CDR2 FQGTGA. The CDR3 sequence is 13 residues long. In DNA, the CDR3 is TGTGCCAGCAGCTTAGGTAAGGGGACTGAAGCTTTCTTT. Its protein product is CASSLGKGTEAFF.

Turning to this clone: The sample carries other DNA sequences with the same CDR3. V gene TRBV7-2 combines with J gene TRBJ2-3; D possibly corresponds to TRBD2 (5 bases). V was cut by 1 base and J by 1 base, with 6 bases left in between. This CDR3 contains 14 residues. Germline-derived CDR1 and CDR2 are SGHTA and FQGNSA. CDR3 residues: CASSLVGGTDTQYF. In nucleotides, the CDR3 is TGTGCCAGCAGCTTAGTGGGAGGCACAGATACGCAGTATTTT.

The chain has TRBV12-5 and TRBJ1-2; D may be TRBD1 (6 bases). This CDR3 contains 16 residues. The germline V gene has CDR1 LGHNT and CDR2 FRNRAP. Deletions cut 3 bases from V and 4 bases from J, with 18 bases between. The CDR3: CASGFGQTGTSYGYTF. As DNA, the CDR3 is TGTGCTAGTGGTTTCGGACAGACAGGTACGAGCTATGGCTACACCTTC.

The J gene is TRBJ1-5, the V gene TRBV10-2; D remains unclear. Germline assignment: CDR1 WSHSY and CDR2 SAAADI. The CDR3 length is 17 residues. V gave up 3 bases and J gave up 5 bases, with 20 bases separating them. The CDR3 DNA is TGCGCCAGCAGTGAATCTCCCGTGGGGAGGACTTATCAGCCCCAGCATTTT. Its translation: CASSESPVGRTYQPQHF.

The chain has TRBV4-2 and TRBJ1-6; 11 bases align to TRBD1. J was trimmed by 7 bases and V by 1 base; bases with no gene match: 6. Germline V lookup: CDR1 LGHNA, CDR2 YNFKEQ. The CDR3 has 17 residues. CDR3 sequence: CASSQVSGQGGNSPLHF. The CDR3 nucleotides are TGTGCCAGCAGCCAAGTTTCGGGACAGGGGGGGAATTCACCCCTCCACTTT.

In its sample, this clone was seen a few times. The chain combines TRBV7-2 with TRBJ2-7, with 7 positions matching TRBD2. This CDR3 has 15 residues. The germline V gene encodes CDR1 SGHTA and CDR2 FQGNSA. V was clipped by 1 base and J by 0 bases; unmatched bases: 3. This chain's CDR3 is CASSLGAGLSYEQYF. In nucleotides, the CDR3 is TGTGCCAGCAGCTTAGGAGCGGGGCTCTCCTACGAGCAGTACTTC.

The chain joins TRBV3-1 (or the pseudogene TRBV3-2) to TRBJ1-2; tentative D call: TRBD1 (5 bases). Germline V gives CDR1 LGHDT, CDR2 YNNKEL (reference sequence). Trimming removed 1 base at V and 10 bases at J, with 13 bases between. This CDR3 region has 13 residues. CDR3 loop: CASSQASAGSYTF. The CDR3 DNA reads TGTGCCAGCAGCCAAGCATCGGCAGGGTCCTACACCTTC.

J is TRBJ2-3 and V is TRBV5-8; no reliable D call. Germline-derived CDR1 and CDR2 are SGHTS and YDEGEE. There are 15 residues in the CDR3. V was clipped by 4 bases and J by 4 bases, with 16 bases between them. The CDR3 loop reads CASSPTRVSADTQYF. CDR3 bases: TGTGCCAGCAGCCCAACCCGCGTTTCCGCAGATACGCAGTATTTT.

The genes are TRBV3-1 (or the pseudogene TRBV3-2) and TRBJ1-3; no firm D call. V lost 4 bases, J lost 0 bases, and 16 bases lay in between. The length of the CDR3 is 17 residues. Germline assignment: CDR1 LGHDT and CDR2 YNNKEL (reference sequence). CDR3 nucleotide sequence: TGTGCCAGCAGCCCTGGGGAGCTTCGCCACTCTGGAAACACCATATATTTT. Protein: CASSPGELRHSGNTIYF.